This T cell receptor beta chain appears in the sequencing data of a study of OX40 agonist ivuxolimab in advanced cancers. Study-wide results and caveats: It was not determined which antigens were specifically recognized by the peripheral T cells that had undergone clonal expansion. At 0.1 to 3.0 mg/kg and by week 6, CD4+ and CD8+ T cells in the blood had expanded clonally. On average, a greater number of expanded clones characterised CD8+ T cells relative to CD4+.

The table came from immunoSEQ multiplex PCR; TCRdb's copy has only in-frame clones and leaves some out. The sample holds 40,000 to 55,000 clones, about 90% seen once. The count of this clone is one. Its specificity is not known. Germline assignment: CDR1 SQVTM and CDR2 ANQGSEA. The CDR3 consists of 15 residues. The trim removed 6 bases at V and 3 bases at J, leaving 11 bases unmatched. The TCR sequence derives from an adult with an advanced solid tumor such as melanoma, head and neck, liver or kidney cancer. This specimen consisted of CD4+ or CD8+ T cells sorted from blood, obtained in a trial of the OX40 agonist ivuxolimab. This chain joins TRBV29-1 and TRBJ2-7; the match to TRBD2 covers 10 bases. CDR3 sequence: CSVLGTSANYYEQYF. The DNA of the CDR3 is TGCAGCGTCTTAGGGACTAGCGCGAACTACTACGAGCAGTACTTC.